The rows below give T cell receptor beta chains drawn from one sample of a study of shared clonotypes between healthy human individuals. Libraries were prepared by immunoSEQ multiplex PCR; TCRdb keeps only in-frame clonotypes and omits some of them. Of 490,000 or so clones listed, 79% are singletons. Material: PBMCs. Receptors originate from a woman aged 40 to 50 in good health. Some clones in this sample may be carry-over from other donors' samples. Both conserved end residues are part of each CDR3. A D gene is named only where the DNA matches it firmly. Rows may omit the clone size; those that give it use once, few, many or a size class.

TRBD2,TRBV4-3,.,TRBJ2-1,CASSQETGGSYSYNEQFF,TGCGCCAGCAGCCAAGAAACGGGAGGATCTTACTCCTACAATGAGCAGTTCTTC
.,TRBV19,once,TRBJ2-5,CASSMAGETQYF,TGTGCCAGTAGTATGGCCGGGGAGACCCAGTACTTC
TRBD1,TRBV28,.,TRBJ1-5,CASSSIRQGGFQPQHF,TGTGCCAGCAGTTCGATTCGACAGGGGGGATTCCAGCCCCAGCATTTT
TRBD1,TRBV15,.,TRBJ1-2,CATSRGQTTARGYTF,TGTGCCACCAGCAGGGGACAGACCACCGCTCGAGGCTACACCTTC
TRBD1,TRBV28,.,TRBJ1-5,CASSRTGNGNQPQHF,TGTGCCAGCAGCCGGACAGGGAATGGCAATCAGCCCCAGCATTTT
.,TRBV4-1,.,TRBJ2-1,CASSQYRDEQFF,TGCGCCAGCAGCCAGTATAGAGATGAGCAGTTCTTC
TRBD1,TRBV6-6,.,TRBJ2-2,CASSGTGNTGELFF,TGTGCCAGCAGTGGGACAGGGAATACCGGGGAGCTGTTTTTT
.,TRBV4-2,.,TRBJ1-5,CASSRHDRGGVDNQPQHF,TGTGCCAGCAGCCGCCATGACCGAGGAGGGGTGGATAATCAGCCCCAGCATTTT
TRBD1,TRBV6-1,.,TRBJ1-2,CASSRDRLTYGYTF,TGTGCCAGCAGTCGGGACAGGTTAACCTATGGCTACACCTTC
.,TRBV14,.,TRBJ1-4,CASSQVGGEKLFF,TGTGCCAGCAGCCAAGTGGGGGGTGAAAAACTGTTTTTT
.,TRBV6-6,once,TRBJ1-1,CASRDGEGMNTEAFF,TGTGCCAGCAGGGACGGTGAGGGGATGAACACTGAAGCTTTCTTT
.,TRBV4-2,.,TRBJ2-1,CASSQEASYNEQFF,TGTGCCAGCAGCCAAGAGGCCTCATACAATGAGCAGTTCTTC
.,TRBV7-2,.,TRBJ1-5,CASSLGLGPQPQHF,TGTGCCAGCAGCTTAGGATTGGGGCCGCAGCCCCAGCATTTT
.,TRBV2,.,TRBJ1-2,CASREAGGMGGYTF,TGTGCCAGCAGAGAAGCCGGGGGCATGGGTGGCTACACCTTC
.,TRBV28,.,TRBJ2-6,CASSFQAGRDSGANVLTF,TGTGCCAGCAGTTTCCAGGCGGGACGGGACTCTGGGGCCAACGTCCTGACTTTC
TRBD2,TRBV15,.,TRBJ2-5,CATSRDPGGRETQYF,TGTGCCACCAGCAGAGATCCGGGGGGGCGGGAGACCCAGTACTTC
.,TRBV7-6,few,TRBJ1-5,CASSPRGGSPQHF,TGTGCCAGCAGCCCCCGCGGCGGTTCCCCCCAGCATTTT
TRBD1,TRBV2,few,TRBJ1-4,CASSEQGARNEKLFF,TGTGCCAGCAGTGAACAGGGGGCGCGTAATGAAAAACTGTTTTTT
TRBD2,TRBV18,.,TRBJ2-1,CASSPRTSGSGYNEQFF,TGTGCCAGCTCACCTCGGACTAGCGGGAGTGGGTACAATGAGCAGTTCTTC
.,TRBV7-3,many,TRBJ2-7,CASSPRWGFYEQYF,TGTGCCAGCAGCCCTCGATGGGGCTTCTACGAGCAGTACTTC
TRBD2,TRBV30,.,TRBJ2-1,CAYAGGPYNEQFF,TGTGCCTACGCGGGAGGGCCCTACAATGAGCAGTTCTTC
.,TRBV7-2,.,TRBJ2-1,CASSLALTVNNEQFF,TGTGCCAGCAGCTTAGCGCTTACGGTCAACAATGAGCAGTTCTTC
.,TRBV28,few,TRBJ1-1,CASKWFTNTEAFF,TGTGCCAGCAAATGGTTTACGAACACTGAAGCTTTCTTT
TRBD2,TRBV4-1,.,TRBJ2-2,CASSQAGTSGYLGELFF,TGCGCCAGCAGCCAAGCCGGGACTAGCGGATACTTGGGGGAGCTGTTTTTT